These 21 T cell receptor beta chains share one sample of origin, sequenced in a study of T cell responses to AZD1222 COVID-19 vaccine. Sequencing used immunoSEQ multiplex PCR; TCRdb keeps in-frame clones, though not all of them. The sample yields more than 140,000 clones, more than 70% seen once. Here the sequenced sample was peripheral blood, taken on day 0 of AZD1222 vaccination. All receptors derive from an adult in good health.

The rearrangement links TRBV4-3 to TRBJ2-2, with TRBD2 matching 7 bases. Germline V CDR1 and CDR2: LGHNA, YSLEER. The ends lost 1 base at V and 0 bases at J; junction bases unmatched: 17. The CDR3 is 21 amino acids. The CDR3: CASSQVRLGDYRAANTGELFF. The DNA of the CDR3 is TGCGCCAGCAGCCAAGTTAGACTCGGGGACTACCGAGCTGCGAACACCGGGGAGCTGTTTTTT.

The CDR3 protein is CASSFSSGSTDTQYF. CDR3 coding DNA: TGTGCCAGCAGCTTTTCTAGCGGGAGCACAGATACGCAGTATTTT. The J gene is TRBJ2-3, the V gene TRBV11-2; 8 nucleotides align to TRBD2. Germline trimming cut 3 bases from V and 0 bases from J; bases unmatched to any gene: 2. The V gene's germline CDR1 is SGHAT and CDR2 FQNNGV. This CDR3 is 15 amino acids long.

This chain uses TRBV7-3 with TRBJ2-2; D not certain. The CDR3 covers 13 residues. In germline, CDR1 is SGHTA, CDR2 FQGTGA. V gave up 5 bases and J gave up 0 bases, with 4 bases separating them. The CDR3 bases are TGTGCCAGCAGCCGAACGAACACCGGGGAGCTGTTTTTT. Amino acid sequence: CASSRTNTGELFF.

This clone is a singleton in its sample. The V and J genes are TRBV23-1 and TRBJ2-5; TRBD1 aligns across 9 bases. TRBV23-1 is filed as an ORF, its function uncertain. J gave up 5 bases and V 4 bases, and 8 bases lay outside the gene matches. The CDR3 extends over 15 amino acids. CDR3 bases: TGCGCCAGCAGTCCGGGGACAGGGTCGGTGGAGACCCAGTACTTC. This encodes CASSPGTGSVETQYF.

The chain joins TRBV11-3 to TRBJ2-3, with TRBD2 identical over 10 bases. V shed 8 bases, J shed 3 bases, and the junction held 8 bases outside the gene matches. Germline assignment: CDR1 SGHNT and CDR2 YENEEA. The CDR3 loop spans 15 amino acids. The CDR3 sequence is CASSGPSGRTDTQYF. CDR3 DNA: TGTGCCAGCTCGGGGCCTAGCGGGAGAACAGATACGCAGTATTTT.

This clone has a single count. The V and J genes are TRBV7-2 and TRBJ1-1; TRBD1 is a possible D gene (5 bases). The V gene lost 0 bases and the J gene lost 8 bases, with 13 bases spanning the gap. The CDR3 length is 14 residues. CDR1 and CDR2 from the germline V gene are SGHTA and FQGNSA. The CDR3 sequence: CASSLAGPGREAFF. CDR3 coding DNA: TGTGCCAGCAGCTTAGCGGGGCCAGGTAGGGAAGCTTTCTTT.

This clone was seen once. This chain joins TRBV5-1 and TRBJ2-1; 12 bases are shared with TRBD2. Germline V gives CDR1 SGHRS, CDR2 YFSETQ. Trimming cost V 0 bases and J 6 bases; bases outside gene matches: 7. The CDR3 length is 17 residues. The DNA for the CDR3 is TGCGCCAGCAGCTTGGGACTAGCGGGAGTTAGGGGCAATGAGCAGTTCTTC. Its translation: CASSLGLAGVRGNEQFF.

This rearrangement joins TRBV7-2 to TRBJ2-7, with D possibly being TRBD1 (5 bases). This CDR3 has 15 residues. The ends were cut back, 1 base at V and 2 bases at J, with 12 bases in the middle. In germline, CDR1 is SGHTA, CDR2 FQGNSA. This CDR3 reads CASSLVDIATYEQYF. The CDR3 DNA sequence: TGTGCCAGCAGCTTAGTGGACATTGCAACCTACGAGCAGTACTTC.

This chain's CDR3 is CASSTGAGGTYNEQFF. CDR3 in DNA: TGTGCCAGTAGTACCGGAGCGGGGGGAACCTACAATGAGCAGTTCTTC. The chain employs TRBV19 and TRBJ2-1; TRBD2 matches at 9 bases. The V and J ends lost 4 bases and 2 bases, in that order; junction bases with no gene match: 6. Germline V CDR1 and CDR2: LNHDA, SQIVND (reference sequence). This CDR3 is 16 amino acids long.

This clone was found a few times. CDR3 DNA: TGCGCCAGCAGCCACCCGAGACTAGCGACAGATACGCAGTATTTT. Its protein is CASSHPRLATDTQYF. J is TRBJ2-3 and V is TRBV4-1; 8 positions agree with TRBD2. V was clipped by 3 bases and J by 3 bases; unmatched bases: 5. Germline-derived CDR1 and CDR2 are MGHRA and YSYEKL. CDR3 size: 15 residues.

This clone is medium-sized. The CDR3 region is CASSGQGLNTEAFF. CDR3 sequence (DNA): TGTGCCAGCAGCGGACAGGGGCTGAACACTGAAGCTTTCTTT. V and J are TRBV9 and TRBJ1-1; 8 positions match TRBD1. V gave up 3 bases and J gave up 0 bases; unmatched junction bases: 1. This CDR3 spans 14 amino acids. The germline V gene encodes CDR1 SGDLS and CDR2 YYNGEE.

This clone was counted a single time. This chain links TRBV5-1 with TRBJ2-7; TRBD1 aligns across 9 bases. V lost 4 bases to trimming and J lost 2 bases; unmatched junction nucleotides: 7. The CDR3 length is 15 residues. CDR1 SGHRS and CDR2 YFSETQ come from the germline V gene. CDR3 nucleotides: TGCGCCAGCAGCCAAACAGGGGGCCGGCCCTACGAGCAGTACTTC. Amino acids: CASSQTGGRPYEQYF.

This clone was found once. DNA of the CDR3: TGTGCCAGCTCCCGGAAGGTCGCGAGCTATGGCTACACCTTC. This sequence encodes CASSRKVASYGYTF. The chain uses TRBV18 and TRBJ1-2; D is ambiguous. With 6 bases removed from V and 4 bases from J, the gap between germline ends came to 15 bases. The germline V gene has CDR1 KGHSH and CDR2 LQKENI. This CDR3 comprises 14 residues.

This clone was found once. The chain joins TRBV27 to TRBJ1-1, with D perhaps matching TRBD1 (6 bases). The CDR3 length is 17 residues. Per germline, CDR1 MNHEY and CDR2 SMNVEV (reference sequence). Trimming left V 3 bases short and J 0 bases short, with 17 bases between. CDR3 sequence reads: CASSFTGARLMNTEAFF. The CDR3 nucleotides read TGTGCCAGCAGTTTCACGGGGGCCCGCCTCATGAACACTGAAGCTTTCTTT.

The gene calls are TRBV7-6 and TRBJ2-7, with 11 bases aligning to TRBD2. Germline loops: CDR1 SGHVS, CDR2 FNYEAQ. With 5 bases clipped from V and 0 bases from J, the junction kept 3 bases outside the gene matches. The CDR3 extends over 15 amino acids. The CDR3 region is CASSITSGGSYEQYF. CDR3 bases: TGTGCCAGCAGCATCACTAGCGGGGGCTCCTACGAGCAGTACTTC.

The gene calls are TRBV7-9 and TRBJ2-5, with D possibly being TRBD1 (5 bases). V lost 5 bases to trimming and J lost 5 bases, with 15 bases between them. Germline V gene data show CDR1 as SEHNR and CDR2 as FQNEAQ (reference sequence). The CDR3 loop spans 14 amino acids. The DNA of the CDR3 is TGTGCCAGCAGCAACACTCAGGGCTACGAGACCCAGTACTTC. Amino acids: CASSNTQGYETQYF.

V gene TRBV7-2 combines with J gene TRBJ1-6; 8 bases are a match to TRBD1. Trimming at V came to 2 bases and at J to 8 bases, leaving 17 bases not matched to a gene. In germline, CDR1 is SGHTA, CDR2 FQGNSA. The CDR3 is 19 amino acids. CDR3 region: CASSLYPPGQAIPDSPLHF. The CDR3 coding sequence is TGTGCCAGCAGCTTATACCCCCCGGGACAGGCTATCCCCGATTCACCCCTCCACTTT.

This chain connects TRBV2 to TRBJ1-2; D uncertain. The V end lost 2 bases, the J end lost 2 bases, and 9 bases lay between the germline ends. Germline CDR1 is SNHLY and CDR2 is FYNNEI. CDR3 length: 14 residues. The CDR3 DNA is TGTGCCAGCAGTGAATACGGCGGAAACTATGGCTACACCTTC. Translating it yields CASSEYGGNYGYTF.

This clone was observed a handful of times. The gene calls are TRBV6-1 and TRBJ2-2, with 7 bases fitting TRBD2. There are 15 residues in the CDR3. With 3 bases clipped from V and 4 bases from J, the junction kept 5 bases outside the gene matches. Germline CDR1 and CDR2: MNHNS and SASEGT. CDR3 loop: CASSDAGVGTGELFF. Written as DNA, the CDR3 is TGTGCCAGCAGTGACGCGGGAGTGGGCACCGGGGAGCTGTTTTTT.

The genes are TRBV7-9 and TRBJ1-1; no reliable D call. Germline values: CDR1 SEHNR, CDR2 FQNEAQ (reference sequence). This CDR3 contains 13 residues. The V end was cut by 4 bases, the J end by 1 base, with 7 bases between. The CDR3 nucleotides read TGTGCCAGCAGCTCTCTAAAGAACACTGAAGCTTTCTTT. Translating it yields CASSSLKNTEAFF.

The rearrangement joins TRBV4-3 to TRBJ2-3; perhaps TRBD1 as D (5 bases). CDR3 length: 16 amino acids. CDR1 is LGHNA and CDR2 is YSLEER in the germline V gene. Trimming shortened V by 1 base and J by 2 bases, and 13 bases separated the two germline ends. CDR3 nucleotides: TGCGCCAGCAGCCAAGTCTCTGGGGCGCTCACAGATACGCAGTATTTT. The encoded protein is CASSQVSGALTDTQYF.